The 25 T cell receptor beta chains in this list originate from one sample, sequenced in a study of blood T cells in healthy people across ages. Through a sample-barcoded 5' primer and a J-beta primer mix, a second PCR was run for roughly 7 to 11 cycles. TCRdb processed the 5' RACE reads anew with MiXCR; each CDR3 protein has one entry. The data contain hundreds of thousands of distinct CDR3 sequences, roughly 25% of them singletons. These data were also filed under a second study, of T cells of mothers and their children.

The sequenced sample was blood. The source of these receptors is a boy aged 10-17 years in good health.

This sequence joins TRBV7-3 and TRBJ1-6; tentative D call: TRBD1 (5 bases). Trimming removed 4 bases from V and 6 bases from J, with 13 bases in between. The CDR3 runs 15 residues. The germline V gene encodes CDR1 SGHTA and CDR2 FQGTGA. The DNA of the CDR3 is TGTGCCAGCAGCTCGGGACGGAACTTTAATTCACCCCTCCACTTT. Amino acid sequence: CASSSGRNFNSPLHF.

The V and J genes are TRBV29-1 and TRBJ2-1; D not certain. This CDR3 spans 15 amino acids. V was clipped by 7 bases and J by 0 bases, with 16 bases between them. Germline V lookup: CDR1 SQVTM, CDR2 ANQGSEA. CDR3 bases: TGCAGCGCTCCCGGAAGGACCAACTCCTACAATGAGCAGTTCTTC. Amino acids: CSAPGRTNSYNEQFF.

This sequence joins TRBV2 and TRBJ1-2, with 7 bases aligning to TRBD1. The CDR3 sequence is 14 residues long. V lost 6 bases, J lost 8 bases, and 12 bases stayed unmatched. Germline CDR1 is SNHLY and CDR2 is FYNNEI. The CDR3 DNA sequence: TGTGCCAGCAGCCGGACAGGATGGGGGACGGGCTACACCTTC. Translated: CASSRTGWGTGYTF.

V gene TRBV6-5 combines with J gene TRBJ2-1; perhaps TRBD1 as D (6 bases). The J call may be incorrect, as the DNA end agrees better with TRBJ2-5. From germline, CDR1 is MNHEY and CDR2 SVGAGI. The CDR3 has 14 residues. This CDR3 reads CASRETGKQETQYF. The CDR3, as DNA: TGTGCCAGCAGAGAAACAGGGAAGCAAGAGACCCAGTACTTC.

The J gene is TRBJ1-1, the V gene TRBV5-1, with a possible D match to TRBD1 (5 bases). Germline V gene data show CDR1 as SGHRS and CDR2 as YFSETQ. The V and J ends lost 0 bases and 7 bases respectively, with 19 bases between them. The CDR3 is 16 amino acids. CDR3 residues: CASSLEVVQGVDEAFF. The CDR3 region has the DNA TGCGCCAGCAGCTTGGAAGTCGTTCAGGGAGTGGATGAAGCTTTCTTT.

This clonotype has only a few counts. J is TRBJ1-6 and V is TRBV12-3 or TRBV12-4, with a possible D match to TRBD1 (5 bases). This CDR3 spans 15 amino acids. The V end was cut by 5 bases, the J end by 7 bases, with 15 bases between. The CDR3 DNA reads TGTGCCAGCAGTCCCCCACAGGCCGGAAATTCACCCCTCCACTTT. Translation gives CASSPPQAGNSPLHF.

This clonotype was detected a few times. V gene TRBV3-1 combines with J gene TRBJ2-7; maybe TRBD2 (6 bases). Deletions cut 4 bases from V and 5 bases from J, with 12 bases between. Germline V gives CDR1 LGHDT, CDR2 YNNKEL (reference sequence). The CDR3 contains 13 residues. CDR3: CASSRWTGDEQYF. The CDR3, as DNA: TGTGCCAGCAGCCGATGGACGGGGGACGAGCAGTACTTC.

This clonotype was seen a few times. The rearrangement uses TRBV6-1 and TRBJ2-3, with 14 nucleotides matching TRBD2. The CDR3 consists of 18 residues. Germline V gives CDR1 MNHNS, CDR2 SASEGT. V lost 6 bases, J lost 3 bases, and 11 bases stayed unmatched. This chain's CDR3 is CASSPGTSGSVGTDTQYF. CDR3 coding DNA: TGTGCCAGCAGCCCCGGGACTAGCGGGAGTGTGGGAACAGATACGCAGTATTTT.

This clonotype was picked up a small number of times. The CDR3 coding sequence is TGTGCCAGCAGCCAAACGACTGGTAGCGGGGGGGCCAGTGAGCAGTTCTTC. Translated, it gives CASSQTTGSGGASEQFF. This sequence joins TRBV4-2 and TRBJ2-5, with TRBD2 matching over 11 bases. The J call is doubtful: the DNA matches TRBJ2-1 better. The CDR3 runs 17 residues. Germline CDR1 and CDR2: LGHNA and YNFKEQ.

This clonotype was seen only a few times. The J gene is TRBJ2-3, the V gene TRBV9; 9 nucleotides line up with TRBD2. Germline-derived CDR1 and CDR2 are SGDLS and YYNGEE. J was trimmed by 6 bases and V by 0 bases; bases with no gene match: 8. This CDR3 comprises 16 residues. CDR3 sequence (DNA): TGTGCCAGCAGCGTAGATGGAGCGGGGGGAAAGGATACGCAGTATTTT. Translated, it gives CASSVDGAGGKDTQYF.

This chain connects TRBV2 to TRBJ1-2, with a possible D match to TRBD1 (5 bases). Trimming stripped 8 bases from V and 4 bases from J, with 11 bases between. Germline loops: CDR1 SNHLY, CDR2 FYNNEI. The CDR3 is 12 amino acids. CDR3 sequence (DNA): TGTGCCAGCCGCCGGGACGGCTATGGCTACACCTTC. Its translation is CASRRDGYGYTF. Supplemented by reference TRBV2 and TRBJ1-2, the full variable domain reads EPEVTQTPSHQVTQMGQEVILRCVPISNHLYFYWYRQILGQKVEFLVSFYNNEISEKSEIFDDQFSVERPDGSNFTLKIRSTKLEDSAMYFCASRRDGYGYTFGSGTRLTVV.

CDR3 coding DNA: TGTGCCAGCAGTTTTGGGACAGCGAGGGAGCAGTACTTC. It codes for CASSFGTAREQYF. The V and J genes are TRBV12-3 or TRBV12-4 and TRBJ2-5; 7 nucleotides line up with TRBD1. The V segment lost 3 bases and the J segment 11 bases; nucleotides outside the gene matches: 9. The CDR3 runs 13 residues.

The V call is TRBV27, the J call TRBJ2-2; TRBD1 is a possible D gene (6 bases). The CDR3 has 16 residues. CDR1 and CDR2 from the germline V gene are MNHEY and SMNVEV (reference sequence). Trimming took 10 bases from V and 4 from J, leaving 22 bases between them. CDR3 amino acids: CATSGVVPSPTGELFF. CDR3 sequence (DNA): TGTGCCACCTCAGGGGTAGTCCCATCGCCCACCGGGGAGCTGTTTTTT.

The chain couples TRBV20-1 to TRBJ2-7; 7 positions agree with TRBD2. This CDR3 comprises 15 residues. Germline CDR1 DFQATT, CDR2 SNEGSKA (reference sequence). V was clipped by 7 bases and J by 6 bases; unmatched bases: 18. The CDR3 sequence is CSVRGKGGVGFEQYF. DNA for the CDR3: TGCAGTGTCAGAGGGAAGGGAGGGGTTGGATTCGAGCAGTACTTC.

Comments on this clonotype: An end of the junction differs from the germline gene, which may be a read error. The chain recombines TRBV28 with TRBJ2-1, with 7 bases matching TRBD1. TRBJ2-7 explains the end of the DNA better; the J call may be wrong. CDR1 and CDR2 (germline): MDHEN, SYDVKM. The CDR3 has 12 residues. The CDR3, as DNA: TGTGCCAGCAGAACCAGGGGGTACGTGCAGTACTTC. Its protein product is CASRTRGYVQYF.

V and J are TRBV7-2 and TRBJ1-1; no clear D. The CDR3 covers 15 residues. Looked up from germline, CDR1 is SGHTA and CDR2 is FQGNSA. V was pared by 0 bases and J by 1 base, with 9 bases between. The chain's CDR3 is CASSLARQRNTEAFF. The DNA of the CDR3 is TGTGCCAGCAGCTTAGCTAGGCAGAGGAACACTGAAGCTTTCTTT.

This clonotype has just a few counts. The chain employs TRBV9 and TRBJ2-5; 7 bases line up with TRBD2. The DNA end favors TRBJ2-1, so the J call may be wrong. The germline V gene has CDR1 SGDLS and CDR2 YYNGEE. The CDR3 spans 14 residues. The CDR3 sequence is CASSQRTSSNEQFF. The CDR3 bases are TGTGCCAGCAGCCAGAGGACTAGTTCGAATGAGCAGTTCTTC.

This clonotype was picked up a small number of times. The chain recombines TRBV12-3 or TRBV12-4 with TRBJ1-1; 9 bases are shared with TRBD1. This CDR3 has 16 residues. The junction had 6 bases not matched to a gene; V was cut back by 4 bases and J by 0 bases. Here the CDR3 reads CASSSGTGFVNTEAFF. Written as DNA, the CDR3 is TGTGCCAGCAGTTCCGGGACAGGGTTTGTGAACACTGAAGCTTTCTTT.

There are a few counts of this clonotype. The chain couples TRBV3-1 to TRBJ2-5, with D possibly being TRBD2 (7 bases). V was clipped by 1 base and J by 3 bases, with 21 bases between them. The CDR3 is made up of 18 amino acids. CDR1 is LGHDT and CDR2 is YNNKEL in the germline V gene (reference sequence). The CDR3 nucleotides are TGTGCCAGCAGCCAAGTGGGTCGCCGGTGGGAGGGGGAAGAGACCCAGTACTTC. Its translation: CASSQVGRRWEGEETQYF.

A few counts support this clonotype. V gene TRBV25-1 combines with J gene TRBJ2-5; no reliable D call. The end of the DNA aligns better with TRBJ2-7, so the J call may be wrong. The germline V gene has CDR1 MGHDK and CDR2 SYGVNS. There are 14 residues in the CDR3. Here the CDR3 DNA reads TGTGCCAGCAGTGACCCCAGTGTCTCCTACGAGCAGTACTTC. Its protein product is CASSDPSVSYEQYF.

The rearrangement links TRBV28 to TRBJ2-1, with 8 bases aligning to TRBD2. J lost 6 bases, V lost 10 bases, and 11 bases had no gene match. In germline, CDR1 is MDHEN, CDR2 SYDVKM. The CDR3 has 14 residues. The DNA of the CDR3 is TGTGCCATCAACAATCGGGGGGGCGGCAATGAGCAGTTCTTC. Protein sequence: CAINNRGGGNEQFF.

This clonotype came up a few times. This sequence joins TRBV25-1 and TRBJ1-5, with D unclear. The CDR3 contains 14 residues. With 3 bases removed from V and 0 bases from J, the gap between germline ends came to 6 bases. CDR1 is MGHDK, CDR2 SYGVNS, per germline. The CDR3 nucleotides read TGTGCCAGCAGTGATATCCTTAGCAATCAGCCCCAGCATTTT. As protein: CASSDILSNQPQHF.

The sample holds a few counts of this clonotype. V gene TRBV28 combines with J gene TRBJ1-1; 9 positions match TRBD1. CDR1 MDHEN and CDR2 SYDVKM come from the germline V gene. V was pared by 6 bases and J by 8 bases, with 13 bases of the junction left unmatched. The CDR3 runs 15 residues. As DNA, the CDR3 is TGTGCCAGCAGCACCACAAATGGACAGGGGATGGAAGCTTTCTTT. Amino acid sequence: CASSTTNGQGMEAFF.

The chain carries TRBV15 and TRBJ2-5; unclear D gene. The CDR3 extends over 15 amino acids. In germline, CDR1 is LNHNV, CDR2 YYDKDF (reference sequence). Between the trimmed V and J ends, which lost 0 bases and 4 bases, there was a span of 12 bases. CDR3: CATSRDREPRETQYF. CDR3 DNA: TGTGCCACCAGCAGAGATCGAGAGCCTCGAGAGACCCAGTACTTC.

For the CDR3, the DNA is TGTGCCAGCAGCGGGCGCAATGAAAAACTGTTTTTT. It specifies CASSGRNEKLFF. The V call is TRBV9, the J call TRBJ1-4, with unresolved D. The germline CDR1 and CDR2 sequences are SGDLS and YYNGEE. This CDR3 is built from 12 residues. Deletions cut 3 bases from V and 5 bases from J, with 5 bases between.